This T cell receptor beta chain was found in a study of blood T cell repertoires in COVID-19. Sequencing was performed with immunoSEQ multiplex PCR; in TCRdb, only in-frame clones are kept and a portion is missing. The sample contains some 220,000 clones, around 80% of which appear only once. This CDR3 has 13 residues. V gave up 5 bases and J gave up 8 bases, with 10 bases separating them. Germline V lookup: CDR1 MNHEY, CDR2 SMNVEV (reference sequence). The receptor was isolated from a human donor in a cohort sampled during active COVID-19. The gene calls are TRBV27 and TRBJ1-6; D unresolved. The sample taken for sequencing was peripheral blood. The CDR3 DNA reads TGTGCCAGCAGTCTCCTATTGTATTCACCCCTCCACTTT. Its translation is CASSLLLYSPLHF.